A single sample is the source of the 23 T cell receptor beta chains below, sequenced in a study of blood T cell repertoires in COVID-19. Data came from immunoSEQ multiplex PCR; TCRdb stores just in-frame clones and leaves some out. The data contain 230,000 or so clones, roughly nine tenths of them singletons. Sequenced input: peripheral blood. These receptors were taken from a woman in her thirties or forties who had recovered from COVID-19.

The chain is built from TRBV7-9 and TRBJ2-1; 8 bases fit TRBD1. Germline CDR1 and CDR2: SEHNR and FQNEAQ (reference sequence). The CDR3 extends over 14 amino acids. With 6 bases clipped from V and 5 bases from J, the junction kept 6 bases outside the gene matches. The CDR3 coding sequence is TGTGCCAGCAGTAATCAGGGGGCGGACAATGAGCAGTTCTTC. Protein sequence: CASSNQGADNEQFF. Drawing the rest from reference TRBV7-9 and TRBJ2-1, the complete variable domain is DTGVSQNPRHKITKRGQNVTFRCDPISEHNRLYWYRQTLGQGPEFLTYFQNEAQLEKSRLLSDRFSAERPKGSFSTLEIQRTEQGDSAMYLCASSNQGADNEQFFGPGTRLTVL.

Only a few counts were recorded for this clone. This chain joins TRBV3-1 (or the pseudogene TRBV3-2) and TRBJ2-5; the D gene is possibly TRBD1 (5 bases). Germline values: CDR1 LGHDT, CDR2 YNNKEL (reference sequence). Trimming removed 1 base from V and 1 base from J, with 10 bases in between. CDR3 length: 15 residues. The CDR3 here is CASSQVTGPQETQYF. CDR3 sequence (DNA): TGTGCCAGCAGCCAAGTTACAGGCCCCCAAGAGACCCAGTACTTC.

This clone was observed a few times. The rearrangement uses TRBV5-6 and TRBJ2-5; D might be TRBD2 (5 bases). V was shortened by 5 bases and J by 0 bases, with 17 bases between the two germline ends. The CDR3 extends over 16 amino acids. Per germline, CDR1 SGHDT and CDR2 YYEEEE. CDR3 DNA: TGTGCCAGCAGGTGGTGGGCGGAGGCGTACCAAGAGACCCAGTACTTC. Its protein product is CASRWWAEAYQETQYF.

The rearrangement joins TRBV6-2 or TRBV6-3 to TRBJ2-7; TRBD2 matches at 7 bases. V trimming: 5 bases; J trimming: 4 bases; junction bases outside the gene matches: 8. This CDR3 is 14 amino acids long. Per the germline V gene, CDR1 is MNHEY and CDR2 is SVGEGT. CDR3 sequence reads: CASSPYGTTYEQYF. DNA for the CDR3: TGTGCCAGCAGTCCATACGGGACTACGTACGAGCAGTACTTC.

V gene TRBV5-4 combines with J gene TRBJ2-2, with TRBD2 matching 8 bases. CDR3 length: 15 amino acids. With 0 bases clipped from V and 6 bases from J, the junction kept 4 bases outside the gene matches. Germline assignment: CDR1 SGHNT and CDR2 YYREEE (reference sequence). The CDR3 nucleotides are TGTGCCAGCAGCTTGGAACGGGGGGGCCCCGGGGAGCTGTTTTTT. It yields the protein CASSLERGGPGELFF.

The genes are TRBV7-6 and TRBJ2-1, with TRBD2 as a possible D gene (6 bases). The germline CDR1 and CDR2 sequences are SGHVS and FNYEAQ. This CDR3 has 13 residues. Trimming took off 5 bases at V and 8 bases at J, with 13 bases between the two ends. The CDR3 region has the DNA TGTGCCAGCAGCCACGGGTTAGCGGATGAGCAGTTCTTC. Its protein is CASSHGLADEQFF.

The CDR3 DNA sequence: TGTGCCAGCAGCTTACTTGGGGGCTCTGGGCAGCCCCAGCATTTT. It is translated as CASSLLGGSGQPQHF. The V and J genes are TRBV7-2 and TRBJ1-5; perhaps TRBD1 as D (6 bases). Germline-derived CDR1 and CDR2 are SGHTA and FQGNSA. The CDR3 length is 15 residues. With 2 bases removed from V and 7 bases from J, the gap between germline ends came to 15 bases.

The chain uses TRBV10-2 and TRBJ2-1; TRBD2 is a possible D gene (5 bases). Trimming left V 0 bases short and J 6 bases short, with 6 bases between. Germline V gives CDR1 WSHSY, CDR2 SAAADI. The length of the CDR3 is 13 residues. CDR3: CASSESSGNEQFF. CDR3 in DNA: TGCGCCAGCAGTGAGTCGAGCGGCAATGAGCAGTTCTTC.

The rearrangement links TRBV5-4 to TRBJ1-2; weak D call: TRBD1 (6 bases). Germline CDR1 and CDR2: SGHNT and YYREEE (reference sequence). V was pared by 5 bases and J by 2 bases, with 16 bases between. The length of the CDR3 is 15 residues. The CDR3 nucleotides read TGTGCCAGCAGACATTCCGCGACAGGAAACTATGGCTACACCTTC. Translation gives CASRHSATGNYGYTF.

This chain connects TRBV9 to TRBJ1-1; D perhaps matches TRBD1 (5 bases). This CDR3 comprises 15 residues. CDR1 and CDR2 from the germline V gene are SGDLS and YYNGEE. V was clipped by 1 base and J by 1 base, with 11 bases between them. CDR3 DNA sequence: TGTGCCAGCAGCGTATGGGGGGACTCGAACACTGAAGCTTTCTTT. Amino acid sequence: CASSVWGDSNTEAFF. Using reference TRBV9 and TRBJ1-1 for the parts outside the CDR3, the full variable domain is DSGVTQTPKHLITATGQRVTLRCSPRSGDLSVYWYQQSLDQGLQFLIQYYNGEERAKGNILERFSAQQFPDLHSELNLSSLELGDSALYFCASSVWGDSNTEAFFGQGTRLTVV.

The chain has TRBV11-2 and TRBJ2-2, with a weak D call TRBD2 (6 bases). This CDR3 is built from 15 residues. Per germline, CDR1 SGHAT and CDR2 FQNNGV. The germline V and J ends were trimmed by 1 base and 7 bases, with 13 bases remaining between them. Written as DNA, the CDR3 is TGTGCCAGCAGCTTAGGGGCTAGCGTTCTCGGGGAGCTGTTTTTT. It codes for CASSLGASVLGELFF.

The chain uses TRBV19 and TRBJ1-5; TRBD1 matches at 8 bases. J gave up 2 bases and V 3 bases, and 6 bases lay outside the gene matches. Looked up from germline, CDR1 is LNHDA and CDR2 is SQIVND (reference sequence). CDR3 length: 16 amino acids. CDR3 bases: TGTGCCAGTAGTATTCAGCCAGGGGGCGGCAATCAGCCCCAGCATTTT. Amino acids: CASSIQPGGGNQPQHF.

The sample holds a few counts of this clone. V gene TRBV30 combines with J gene TRBJ1-5, with unresolved D. V lost 2 bases to trimming and J lost 0 bases, with 5 bases between them. Germline V gene data show CDR1 as GTSNPN and CDR2 as SVGIG (reference sequence). This CDR3 contains 13 residues. DNA of the CDR3: TGTGCCTGGAGTCCGCGTAGCAATCAGCCCCAGCATTTT. Protein product: CAWSPRSNQPQHF.

The rearrangement links TRBV3-1 (or the pseudogene TRBV3-2) to TRBJ1-2; D uncertain. The CDR3 is 12 amino acids. Germline V gene lookup returns CDR1 LGHDT and CDR2 YNNKEL (reference sequence). Trimming removed 0 bases from V and 8 bases from J, with 7 bases in between. The CDR3 DNA reads TGTGCCAGCAGCCAAGAATTTGGCGGCTACACCTTC. Its protein product is CASSQEFGGYTF.

This chain uses TRBV28 with TRBJ2-3; 10 positions agree with TRBD2. V shed 4 bases, J shed 4 bases, and the junction held 8 bases outside the gene matches. CDR1 is MDHEN and CDR2 is SYDVKM in the germline V gene. The CDR3 runs 16 residues. The CDR3 sequence: CASSSQPSGGADTQYF. CDR3 bases: TGTGCCAGCAGTTCACAACCTAGCGGGGGCGCAGATACGCAGTATTTT.

The chain joins TRBV11-2 to TRBJ1-6, with 7 bases matching TRBD1. The J segment lost 10 bases and the V segment lost 5 bases, leaving 11 bases of the junction unmatched. The CDR3 runs 15 residues. The V gene's germline CDR1 is SGHAT and CDR2 FQNNGV. This chain's CDR3 is CASSAGTARGSPLHF. The CDR3 DNA sequence: TGTGCCAGCAGCGCAGGGACAGCCAGGGGATCACCCCTCCACTTT.

The J gene is TRBJ1-4, the V gene TRBV3-1 (or the pseudogene TRBV3-2); D gene ambiguous. This CDR3 is 12 amino acids long. Trimming removed 5 bases from V and 8 bases from J, with 9 bases in between. The germline V gene encodes CDR1 LGHDT and CDR2 YNNKEL (reference sequence). Written as DNA, the CDR3 is TGTGCCAGCAGCTCAGAGGTGGAAAAACTGTTTTTT. Its protein is CASSSEVEKLFF.

The chain combines TRBV5-1 with TRBJ2-5; the D gene is possibly TRBD1 (5 bases). V lost 4 bases, J lost 5 bases, and 24 bases lay in between. The CDR3 is 17 amino acids. Germline V gene sequence: CDR1 SGHRS, CDR2 YFSETQ. CDR3 residues: CASSDVTGTRQLETQYF. CDR3 in DNA: TGCGCCAGCAGCGACGTTACAGGTACCCGACAGCTGGAGACCCAGTACTTC.

The table lists this clone with a count of one. DNA of the CDR3: TGTGCCAGCAGCTTAACCGACAGGTCTGGCACTGAAGCTTTCTTT. It yields the protein CASSLTDRSGTEAFF. This chain joins TRBV7-6 and TRBJ1-1; D possibly corresponds to TRBD1 (6 bases). V lost 2 bases to trimming and J lost 4 bases, with 14 bases between them. This CDR3 has 15 residues. CDR1 SGHVS and CDR2 FNYEAQ come from the germline V gene. Full variable domain (outside the CDR3, taken from reference TRBV7-6 and TRBJ1-1): GAGVSQSPRYKVTKRGQDVALRCDPISGHVSLYWYRQALGQGPEFLTYFNYEAQQDKSGLPNDRFSAERPEGSISTLTIQRTEQRDSAMYRCASSLTDRSGTEAFFGQGTRLTVV.

Details on this clone: This may stem from a read error, because a much larger clone lies one nucleotide away. Other DNA sequences in this sample translate to the same CDR3. J is TRBJ2-1 and V is TRBV7-2, with a tentative D call TRBD2 (7 bases). The CDR3 has 14 amino acids. Germline-derived CDR1 and CDR2 are SGHTA and FQGNSA. V was clipped by 0 bases and J by 7 bases, with 10 bases between them. The CDR3 bases are TGTGCCAGCAGCTTAGCTGCGGGGGCTAATGAGCAGTTCTTC. This sequence encodes CASSLAAGANEQFF.

CDR3 DNA sequence: TGTGCCAGCAGTGAGACAGACCCTACCTACAATGAGCAGTTCTTC. Translating it yields CASSETDPTYNEQFF. The rearrangement joins TRBV2 to TRBJ2-1; D is perhaps TRBD1 (5 bases). V was trimmed by 3 bases and J by 2 bases, leaving 11 bases between them. The length of the CDR3 is 15 residues. Germline assignment: CDR1 SNHLY and CDR2 FYNNEI.

The chain links TRBV5-1 to TRBJ2-1; 8 nucleotides agree with TRBD1. The J segment lost 10 bases and the V segment lost 4 bases, leaving 13 bases of the junction unmatched. The length of the CDR3 is 15 residues. Germline CDR1 is SGHRS and CDR2 is YFSETQ. The DNA of the CDR3 is TGCGCCAGCAGCCCCGTACAGGGGGGACTCGGCGAGCAGTTCTTC. Translating gives CASSPVQGGLGEQFF.

The chain carries TRBV4-1 and TRBJ1-2, with D perhaps TRBD1 (5 bases). CDR1 is MGHRA and CDR2 is YSYEKL in the germline V gene. Trimming left V 2 bases short and J 8 bases short, with 15 bases between. The CDR3 is 14 residues long. CDR3 bases: TGCGCCAGCAGCCAACCCACAGGAAGGGAAGGCTACACCTTC. The encoded protein is CASSQPTGREGYTF.